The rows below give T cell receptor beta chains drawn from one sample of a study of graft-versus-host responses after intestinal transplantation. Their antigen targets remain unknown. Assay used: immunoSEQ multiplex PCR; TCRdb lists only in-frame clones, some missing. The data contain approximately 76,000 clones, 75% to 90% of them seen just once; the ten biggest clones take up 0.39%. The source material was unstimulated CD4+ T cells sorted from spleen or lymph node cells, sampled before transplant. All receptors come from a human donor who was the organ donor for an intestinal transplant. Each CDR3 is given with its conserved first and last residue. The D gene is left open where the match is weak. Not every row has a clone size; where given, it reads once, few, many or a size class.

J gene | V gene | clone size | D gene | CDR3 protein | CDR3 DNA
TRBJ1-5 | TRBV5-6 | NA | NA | CASSLVQGRNQPQHF | TGTGCCAGCAGCTTGGTACAGGGACGAAATCAGCCCCAGCATTTT
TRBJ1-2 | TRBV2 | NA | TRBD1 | CASSNRDRGYGYTF | TGTGCCAGCAGCAATAGGGACAGGGGCTATGGCTACACCTTC
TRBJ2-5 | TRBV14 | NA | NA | CASSIGQLPTQYF | TGTGCCAGCAGCATAGGACAGCTCCCCACCCAGTACTTC
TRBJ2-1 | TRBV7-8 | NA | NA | CASSLVGDEQFF | TGTGCCAGCAGCTTAGTAGGGGATGAGCAGTTCTTC
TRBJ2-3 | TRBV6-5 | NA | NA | CASGQRTDTQYF | TGTGCCAGCGGGCAGCGCACAGATACGCAGTATTTT
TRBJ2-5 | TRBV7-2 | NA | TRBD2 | CASSHFSGGPQETQYF | TGTGCCAGCAGCCATTTTAGCGGGGGGCCTCAAGAGACCCAGTACTTC
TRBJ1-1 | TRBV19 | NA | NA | CASMWGVTEAFF | TGTGCCAGTATGTGGGGGGTAACTGAAGCTTTCTTT
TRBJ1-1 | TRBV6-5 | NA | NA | CASSYVGGGTEAFF | TGTGCCAGCAGTTACGTAGGGGGGGGGACTGAAGCTTTCTTT
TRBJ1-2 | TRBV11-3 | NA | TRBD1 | CASSLEQKRTGGYGYTF | TGTGCCAGCAGCTTAGAGCAGAAACGGACAGGCGGTTATGGCTACACCTTC
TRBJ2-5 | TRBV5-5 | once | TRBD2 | CASSFAPPSSGGETQYF | TGTGCCAGCAGCTTCGCACCCCCTTCTTCGGGGGGGGAGACCCAGTACTTC
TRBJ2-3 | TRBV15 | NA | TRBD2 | CATSRTSGVSTDTQYF | TGTGCCACCAGCAGGACTAGCGGGGTTAGCACAGATACGCAGTATTTT
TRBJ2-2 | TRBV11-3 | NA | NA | CASSQQGNTGELFF | TGTGCCAGCAGCCAACAGGGGAACACCGGGGAGCTGTTTTTT
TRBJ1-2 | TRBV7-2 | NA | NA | CASSNGDYGYTF | TGTGCCAGCAGCAACGGGGACTATGGCTACACCTTC
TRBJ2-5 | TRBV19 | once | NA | CASTPGRRLKETQYF | TGTGCCAGTACCCCAGGTCGACGGTTAAAAGAGACCCAGTACTTC
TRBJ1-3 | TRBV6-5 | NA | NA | CASSLDNSGNTIYF | TGTGCCAGCAGCCTGGACAACTCTGGAAACACCATATATTTT
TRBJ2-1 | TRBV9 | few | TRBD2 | CASSPRTSGHMKEQFF | TGTGCCAGCAGCCCTCGGACTAGCGGGCACATGAAGGAGCAGTTCTTC
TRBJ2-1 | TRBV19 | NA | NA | CASSHRVSYNEQFF | TGTGCCAGTAGCCACAGGGTTTCCTACAATGAGCAGTTCTTC
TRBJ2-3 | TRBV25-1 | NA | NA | CASSEGRPDTQYF | TGTGCCAGCAGTGAAGGGAGGCCAGATACGCAGTATTTT
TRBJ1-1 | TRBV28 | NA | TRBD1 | CASSTFGQGTNEAFF | TGTGCCAGCAGTACCTTCGGACAGGGAACTAATGAAGCTTTCTTT
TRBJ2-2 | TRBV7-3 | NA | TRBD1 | CASSPGGFNTGELFF | TGTGCCAGCAGCCCAGGGGGCTTCAACACCGGGGAGCTGTTTTTT
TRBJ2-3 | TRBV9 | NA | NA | CASSVVAADTQYF | TGTGCCAGCAGCGTAGTGGCAGCAGATACGCAGTATTTT
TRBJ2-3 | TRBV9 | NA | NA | CASSVEARGTDTQYF | TGTGCCAGCAGCGTCGAGGCGCGAGGGACAGATACGCAGTATTTT
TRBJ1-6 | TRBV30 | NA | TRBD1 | CAWRPPGTGGSPLHF | TGTGCCTGGAGACCCCCGGGGACAGGGGGCTCACCCCTCCACTTT
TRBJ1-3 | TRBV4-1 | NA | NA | CASSQGPGSGNTIYF | TGCGCCAGCAGCCAAGGGCCAGGCTCTGGAAACACCATATATTTT
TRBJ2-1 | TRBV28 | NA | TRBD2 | CASRTSGYNEQFF | TGTGCCAGCCGGACTAGCGGGTACAATGAGCAGTTCTTC
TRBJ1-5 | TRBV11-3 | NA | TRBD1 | CASSSGQGGQPQHF | TGTGCCAGCAGCTCTGGACAGGGCGGTCAGCCCCAGCATTTT
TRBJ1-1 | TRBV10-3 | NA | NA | CAISDTQNTEAFF | TGTGCCATCAGTGATACACAGAACACTGAAGCTTTCTTT
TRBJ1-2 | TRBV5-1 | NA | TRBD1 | CASSGTAENYGYTF | TGCGCCAGCAGTGGGACAGCGGAAAACTATGGCTACACCTTC
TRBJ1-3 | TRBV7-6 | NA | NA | CASSLLAGESSGNTIYF | TGTGCCAGCAGCTTATTGGCAGGGGAGAGCTCTGGAAACACCATATATTTT
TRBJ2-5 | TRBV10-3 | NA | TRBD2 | CAISGGLAGGTQETQYF | TGTGCCATCAGTGGAGGACTAGCGGGGGGGACACAAGAGACCCAGTACTTC
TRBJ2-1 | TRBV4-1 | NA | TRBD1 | CASSQGQGRTYNEQFF | TGCGCCAGCAGCCAAGGACAGGGAAGGACCTACAATGAGCAGTTCTTC
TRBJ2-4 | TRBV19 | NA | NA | CASNRDKSKNIQYF | TGTGCCAGTAACCGGGACAAATCCAAAAACATTCAGTACTTC
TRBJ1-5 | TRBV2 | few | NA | CASSGARGRGQPQHF | TGTGCCAGCAGTGGGGCCAGGGGAAGGGGTCAGCCCCAGCATTTT
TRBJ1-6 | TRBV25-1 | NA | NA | CASTRNSYNSPLHF | TGTGCCAGCACCAGAAACTCCTATAATTCACCCCTCCACTTT
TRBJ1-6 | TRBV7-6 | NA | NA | CASSPTWAGISSYNSPLHF | TGTGCCAGCAGCCCCACCTGGGCAGGCATAAGCTCCTATAATTCACCCCTCCACTTT
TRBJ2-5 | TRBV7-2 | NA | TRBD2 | CASSISGGTQETQYF | TGTGCCAGCAGCATTAGCGGGGGGACCCAAGAGACCCAGTACTTC
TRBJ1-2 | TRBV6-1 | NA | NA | CASSSPDGGGYGYTF | TGTGCCAGCAGCTCCCCCGATGGGGGGGGCTATGGCTACACCTTC
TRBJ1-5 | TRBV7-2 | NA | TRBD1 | CASGQGRNQPQHF | TGTGCCAGCGGACAGGGGCGAAATCAGCCCCAGCATTTT
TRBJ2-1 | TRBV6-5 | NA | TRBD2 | CASSYSSGAYNEQFF | TGTGCCAGCAGTTACTCGAGCGGGGCCTACAATGAGCAGTTCTTC
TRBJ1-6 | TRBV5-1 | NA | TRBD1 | CASKDRGRDNSPLHF | TGCGCCAGCAAAGACAGGGGGCGCGATAATTCACCCCTCCACTTT
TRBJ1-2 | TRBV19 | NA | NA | CASTIDGRQNYGYTF | TGTGCCAGTACCATAGACGGCCGACAGAACTATGGCTACACCTTC
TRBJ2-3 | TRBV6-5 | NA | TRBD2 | CASSYSSGGAWDTQYF | TGTGCCAGCAGTTACTCAAGCGGGGGGGCCTGGGATACGCAGTATTTT
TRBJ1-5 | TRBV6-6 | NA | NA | CASSSGYSNQPQHF | TGTGCCAGCAGTTCAGGGTATAGCAATCAGCCCCAGCATTTT
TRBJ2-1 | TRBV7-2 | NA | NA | CASSLAGGNNEQFF | TGTGCCAGCAGCTTAGCGGGGGGAAACAATGAGCAGTTCTTC
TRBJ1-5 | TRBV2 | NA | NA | CASSVPPGGDSNQPQHF | TGTGCCAGCAGTGTCCCCCCGGGGGGGGATAGCAATCAGCCCCAGCATTTT
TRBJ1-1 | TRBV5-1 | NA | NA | CASTLTGREAFF | TGCGCCAGCACCTTAACTGGGCGTGAAGCTTTCTTT
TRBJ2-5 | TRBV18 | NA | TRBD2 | CASSPPGRARETQYF | TGTGCCAGCTCACCACCGGGGAGGGCCCGTGAGACCCAGTACTTC
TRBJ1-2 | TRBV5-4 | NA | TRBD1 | CASSLGTGDYGYTF | TGTGCCAGCAGCTTGGGTACAGGGGACTATGGCTACACCTTC
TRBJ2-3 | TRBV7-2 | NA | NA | CASSWGLTDTQYF | TGTGCCAGCAGCTGGGGACTGACAGATACGCAGTATTTT
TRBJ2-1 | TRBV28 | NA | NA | CATTLNWEQFF | TGTGCCACCACCCTAAATTGGGAGCAGTTCTTC
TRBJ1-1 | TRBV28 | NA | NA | CASSLLGGAYTEAFF | TGTGCCAGCAGTTTATTAGGAGGAGCGTACACTGAAGCTTTCTTT
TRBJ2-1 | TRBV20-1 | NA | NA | CSAEGAHEQFF | TGCAGTGCTGAAGGGGCCCATGAGCAGTTCTTC
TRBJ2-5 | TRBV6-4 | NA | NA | CASSDSRPQETQYF | TGTGCCAGCAGTGACTCGCGGCCTCAAGAGACCCAGTACTTC
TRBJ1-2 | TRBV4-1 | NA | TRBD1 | CASSQEMTGTNYGYTF | TGCGCCAGCAGCCAGGAAATGACAGGGACTAACTATGGCTACACCTTC
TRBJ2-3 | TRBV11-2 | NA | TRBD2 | CASSPRGLAGMTSTDTQYF | TGTGCCAGCAGCCCCAGGGGACTAGCGGGGATGACTAGCACAGATACGCAGTATTTT
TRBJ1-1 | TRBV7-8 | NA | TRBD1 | CASSDGQGTEAFF | TGTGCCAGCAGCGACGGACAGGGCACTGAAGCTTTCTTT
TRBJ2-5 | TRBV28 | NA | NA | CASRGGARETQYF | TGTGCCAGCAGGGGGGGGGCCAGAGAGACCCAGTACTTC
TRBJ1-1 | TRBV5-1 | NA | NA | CASSFTGPTEAFF | TGCGCCAGCAGCTTCACAGGGCCCACTGAAGCTTTCTTT
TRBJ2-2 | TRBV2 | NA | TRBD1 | CASRGGQGATGELFF | TGTGCCAGCAGAGGCGGACAGGGGGCCACCGGGGAGCTGTTTTTT
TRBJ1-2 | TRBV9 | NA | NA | CASSVATPGDHNYGYTF | TGTGCCAGCAGCGTAGCTACGCCAGGGGACCATAACTATGGCTACACCTTC